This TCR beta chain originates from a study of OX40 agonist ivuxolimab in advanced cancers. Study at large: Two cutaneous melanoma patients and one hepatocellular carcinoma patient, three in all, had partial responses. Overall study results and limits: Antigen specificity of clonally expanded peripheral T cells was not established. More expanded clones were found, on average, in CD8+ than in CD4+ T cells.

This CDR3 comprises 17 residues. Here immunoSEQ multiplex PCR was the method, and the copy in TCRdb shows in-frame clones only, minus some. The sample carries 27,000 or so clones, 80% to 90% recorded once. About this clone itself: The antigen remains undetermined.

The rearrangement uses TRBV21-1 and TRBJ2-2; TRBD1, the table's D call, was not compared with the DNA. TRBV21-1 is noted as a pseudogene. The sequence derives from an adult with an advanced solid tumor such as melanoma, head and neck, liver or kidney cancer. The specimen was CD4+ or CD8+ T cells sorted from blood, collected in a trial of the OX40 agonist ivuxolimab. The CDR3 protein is CASSKGVTGVNTGELFF. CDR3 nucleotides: TGTGCCAGCAGCAAAGGAGTGACAGGGGTTAACACCGGGGAGCTGTTTTTT.